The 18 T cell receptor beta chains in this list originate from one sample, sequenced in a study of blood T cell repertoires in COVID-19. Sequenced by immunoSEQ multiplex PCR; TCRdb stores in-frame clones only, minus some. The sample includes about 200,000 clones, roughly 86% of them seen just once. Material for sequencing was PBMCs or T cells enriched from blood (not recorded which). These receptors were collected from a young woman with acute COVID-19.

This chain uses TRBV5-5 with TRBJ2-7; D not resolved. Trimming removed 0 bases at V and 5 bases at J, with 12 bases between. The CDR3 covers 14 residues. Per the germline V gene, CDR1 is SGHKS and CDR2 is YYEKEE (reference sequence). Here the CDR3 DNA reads TGTGCCAGCAGCTTGGGTTACAGTAAAGACGAGCAGTACTTC. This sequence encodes CASSLGYSKDEQYF.

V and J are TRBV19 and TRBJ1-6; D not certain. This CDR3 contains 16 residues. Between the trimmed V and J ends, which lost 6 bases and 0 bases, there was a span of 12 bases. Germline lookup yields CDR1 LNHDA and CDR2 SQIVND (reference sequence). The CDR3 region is CASSTPTSSYNSPLHF. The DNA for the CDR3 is TGTGCCAGTAGCACCCCAACCAGCTCCTATAATTCACCCCTCCACTTT.

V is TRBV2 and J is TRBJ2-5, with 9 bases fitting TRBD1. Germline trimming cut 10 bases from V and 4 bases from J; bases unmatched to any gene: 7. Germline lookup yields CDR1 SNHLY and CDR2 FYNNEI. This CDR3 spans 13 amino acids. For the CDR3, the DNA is TGTGCCACTGGGACAGGGCAGGGAGAGACCCAGTACTTC. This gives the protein CATGTGQGETQYF.

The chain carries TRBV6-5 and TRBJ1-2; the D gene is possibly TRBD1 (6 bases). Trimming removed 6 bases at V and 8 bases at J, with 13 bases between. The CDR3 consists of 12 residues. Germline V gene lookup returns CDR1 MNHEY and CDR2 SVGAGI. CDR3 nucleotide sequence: TGTGCCAGCAGAGAGGGGGGGCTGGGCTACACCTTC. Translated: CASREGGLGYTF.

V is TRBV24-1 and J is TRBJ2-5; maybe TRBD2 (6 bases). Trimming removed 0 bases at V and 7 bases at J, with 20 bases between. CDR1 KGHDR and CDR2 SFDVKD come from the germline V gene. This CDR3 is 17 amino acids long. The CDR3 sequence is CATSDLGGGKPDGTQYF. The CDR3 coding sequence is TGTGCCACCAGTGATTTGGGGGGAGGAAAACCGGACGGGACCCAGTACTTC.

The CDR3: CATSRDPSWTVFNEKLFF. In nucleotides, the CDR3 is TGTGCCACCAGCAGAGATCCTTCCTGGACAGTCTTTAATGAAAAACTGTTTTTT. The chain uses TRBV15 and TRBJ1-4; maybe TRBD1 (6 bases). Germline values: CDR1 LNHNV, CDR2 YYDKDF (reference sequence). CDR3 length: 18 residues. V lost 0 bases, J lost 4 bases, and 18 bases lay in between.

The CDR3 coding sequence is TGTGCCAGCAGCGGCGCCCCCTGGGGCAAGGCTTTCTTT. Its protein product is CASSGAPWGKAFF. The gene calls are TRBV7-2 and TRBJ1-1; D may be TRBD1 (5 bases). This CDR3 is built from 13 residues. Germline CDR1 SGHTA, CDR2 FQGNSA. The V gene lost 5 bases and the J gene lost 11 bases, with 18 bases spanning the gap.

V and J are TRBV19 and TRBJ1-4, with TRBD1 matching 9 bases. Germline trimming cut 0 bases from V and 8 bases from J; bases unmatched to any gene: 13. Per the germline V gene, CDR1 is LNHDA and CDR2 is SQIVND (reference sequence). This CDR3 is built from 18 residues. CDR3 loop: CASSIERDRVGEDEKLFF. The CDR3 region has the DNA TGTGCCAGTAGTATAGAGCGGGACAGGGTAGGAGAGGACGAAAAACTGTTTTTT.

This CDR3 is CASSFGDRDSETQYF. The CDR3 DNA reads as TGCGCCAGCAGCTTCGGGGACCGGGACTCAGAGACCCAGTACTTC. The chain is built from TRBV5-1 and TRBJ2-5; D perhaps matches TRBD2 (6 bases). V lost 2 bases and J 4 bases, leaving 15 bases between the germline ends. Germline V gives CDR1 SGHRS, CDR2 YFSETQ. This CDR3 has 15 amino acids. Combining the CDR3 with reference TRBV5-1 and TRBJ2-5 gives the whole variable domain KAGVTQTPRYLIKTRGQQVTLSCSPISGHRSVSWYQQTPGQGLQFLFEYFSETQRNKGNFPGRFSGRQFSNSRSEMNVSTLELGDSALYLCASSFGDRDSETQYFGPGTRLLVL.

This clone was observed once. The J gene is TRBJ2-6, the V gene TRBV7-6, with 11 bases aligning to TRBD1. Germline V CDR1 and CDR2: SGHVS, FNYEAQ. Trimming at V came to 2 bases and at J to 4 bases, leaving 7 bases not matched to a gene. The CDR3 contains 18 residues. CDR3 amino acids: CASSLRGQGAAGANVLTF. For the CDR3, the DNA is TGTGCCAGCAGCTTAAGAGGACAGGGGGCAGCCGGGGCCAACGTCCTGACTTTC.

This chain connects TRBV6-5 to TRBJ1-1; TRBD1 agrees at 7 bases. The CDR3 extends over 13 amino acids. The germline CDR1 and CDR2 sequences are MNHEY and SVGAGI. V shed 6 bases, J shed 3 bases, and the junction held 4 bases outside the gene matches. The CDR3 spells CASRLDRDTEAFF. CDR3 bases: TGTGCCAGCAGACTAGACAGGGACACTGAAGCTTTCTTT.

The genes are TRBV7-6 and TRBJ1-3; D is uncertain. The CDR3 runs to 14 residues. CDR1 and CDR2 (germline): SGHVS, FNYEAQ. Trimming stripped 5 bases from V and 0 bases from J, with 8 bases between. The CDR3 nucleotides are TGTGCCAGCAGCAAGACAAACTCTGGAAACACCATATATTTT. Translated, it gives CASSKTNSGNTIYF.

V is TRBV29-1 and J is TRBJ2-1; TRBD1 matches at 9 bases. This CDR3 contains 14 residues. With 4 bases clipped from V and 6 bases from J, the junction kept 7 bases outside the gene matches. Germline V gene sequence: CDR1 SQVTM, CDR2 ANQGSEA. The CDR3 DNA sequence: TGCAGCGTTGTGGGGACAGGGTCGTTCAATGAGCAGTTCTTC. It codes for CSVVGTGSFNEQFF.

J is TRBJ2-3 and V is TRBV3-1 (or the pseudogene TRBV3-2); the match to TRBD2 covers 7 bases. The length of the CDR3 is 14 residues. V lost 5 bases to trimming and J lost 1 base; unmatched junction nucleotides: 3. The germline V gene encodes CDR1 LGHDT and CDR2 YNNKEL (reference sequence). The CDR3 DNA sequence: TGTGCCAGCAGCTCCAGCGGGGGCACAGATACGCAGTATTTT. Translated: CASSSSGGTDTQYF.

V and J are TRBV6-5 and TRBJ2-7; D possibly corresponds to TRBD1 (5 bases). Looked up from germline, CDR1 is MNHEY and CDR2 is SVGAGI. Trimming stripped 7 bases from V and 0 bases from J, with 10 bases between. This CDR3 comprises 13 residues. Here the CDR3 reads CASKVRGSYEQYF. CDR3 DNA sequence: TGTGCCAGCAAAGTAAGGGGCTCCTACGAGCAGTACTTC.

The CDR3 sequence: CASSVGTENYGYTF. The CDR3 coding sequence is TGTGCCAGCAGTGTCGGGACAGAGAACTATGGCTACACCTTC. This chain links TRBV2 with TRBJ1-2; TRBD1 agrees at 7 bases. There are 14 residues in the CDR3. Per the germline V gene, CDR1 is SNHLY and CDR2 is FYNNEI. V gave up 4 bases and J gave up 2 bases; unmatched junction bases: 4. Full variable domain (rest looked up from reference TRBV2 and TRBJ1-2): EPEVTQTPSHQVTQMGQEVILRCVPISNHLYFYWYRQILGQKVEFLVSFYNNEISEKSEIFDDQFSVERPDGSNFTLKIRSTKLEDSAMYFCASSVGTENYGYTFGSGTRLTVV.

CDR3 bases: TGTGCCAGCAGCCCTCCGGGACAGGCTGAGCAGTACTTC. Its protein is CASSPPGQAEQYF. The chain employs TRBV7-9 and TRBJ2-7; TRBD1 matches at 8 bases. J lost 7 bases, V lost 5 bases, and 7 bases had no gene match. Looked up from germline, CDR1 is SEHNR and CDR2 is FQNEAQ (reference sequence). This CDR3 comprises 13 residues. The full variable domain, in which reference TRBV7-9 and TRBJ2-7 provide the parts outside the CDR3, is DTGVSQNPRHKITKRGQNVTFRCDPISEHNRLYWYRQTLGQGPEFLTYFQNEAQLEKSRLLSDRFSAERPKGSFSTLEIQRTEQGDSAMYLCASSPPGQAEQYFGPGTRLTVT.

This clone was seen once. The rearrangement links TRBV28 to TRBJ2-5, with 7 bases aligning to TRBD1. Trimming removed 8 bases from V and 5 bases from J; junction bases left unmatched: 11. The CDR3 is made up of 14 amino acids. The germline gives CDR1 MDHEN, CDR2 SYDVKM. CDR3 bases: TGTGCCAGCGGTACCACAGGGGAAGGGGAGACCCAGTACTTC. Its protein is CASGTTGEGETQYF.